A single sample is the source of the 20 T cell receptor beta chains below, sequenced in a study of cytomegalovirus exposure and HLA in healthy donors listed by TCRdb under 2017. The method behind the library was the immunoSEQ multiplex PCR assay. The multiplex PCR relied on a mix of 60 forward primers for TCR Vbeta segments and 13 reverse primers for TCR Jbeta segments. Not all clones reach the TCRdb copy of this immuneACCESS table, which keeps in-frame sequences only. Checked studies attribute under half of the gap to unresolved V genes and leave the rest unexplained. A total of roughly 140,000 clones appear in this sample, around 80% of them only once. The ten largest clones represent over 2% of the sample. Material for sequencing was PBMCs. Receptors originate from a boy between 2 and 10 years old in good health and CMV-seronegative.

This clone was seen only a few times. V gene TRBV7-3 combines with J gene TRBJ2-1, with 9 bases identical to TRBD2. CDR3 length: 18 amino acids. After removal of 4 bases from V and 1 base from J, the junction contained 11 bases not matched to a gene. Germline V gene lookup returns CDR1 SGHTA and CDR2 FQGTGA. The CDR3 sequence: CASSSAHAGGRSYNEQFF. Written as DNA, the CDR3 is TGTGCCAGCAGCTCAGCACACGCGGGGGGGCGATCCTACAATGAGCAGTTCTTC.

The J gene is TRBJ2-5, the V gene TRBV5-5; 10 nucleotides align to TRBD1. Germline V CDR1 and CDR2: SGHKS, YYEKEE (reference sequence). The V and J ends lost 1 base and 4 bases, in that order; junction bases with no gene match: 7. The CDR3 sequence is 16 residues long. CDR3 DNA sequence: TGTGCCAGCAGCTTGTCCCGGACAGGGGGGTTAGAGACCCAGTACTTC. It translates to CASSLSRTGGLETQYF.

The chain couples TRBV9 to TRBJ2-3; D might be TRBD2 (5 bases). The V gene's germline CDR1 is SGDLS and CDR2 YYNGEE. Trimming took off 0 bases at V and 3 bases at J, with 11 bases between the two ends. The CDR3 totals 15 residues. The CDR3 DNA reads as TGTGCCAGCAGCGTAGGTCCGGGGAGTACAGATACGCAGTATTTT. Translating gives CASSVGPGSTDTQYF.

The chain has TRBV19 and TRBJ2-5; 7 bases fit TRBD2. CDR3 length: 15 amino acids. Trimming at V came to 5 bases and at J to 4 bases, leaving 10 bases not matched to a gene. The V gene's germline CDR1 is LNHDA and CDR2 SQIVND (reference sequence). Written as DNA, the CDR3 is TGTGCCAGTAGTCCCGTCGGGGGAGGGGTAGAGACCCAGTACTTC. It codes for CASSPVGGGVETQYF.

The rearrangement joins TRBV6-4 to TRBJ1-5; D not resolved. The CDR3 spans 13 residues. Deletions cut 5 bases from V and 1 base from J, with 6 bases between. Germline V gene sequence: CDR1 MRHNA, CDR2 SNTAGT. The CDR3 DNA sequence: TGTGCCAGCAGTAGCGACAGCAATCAGCCCCAGCATTTT. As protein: CASSSDSNQPQHF.

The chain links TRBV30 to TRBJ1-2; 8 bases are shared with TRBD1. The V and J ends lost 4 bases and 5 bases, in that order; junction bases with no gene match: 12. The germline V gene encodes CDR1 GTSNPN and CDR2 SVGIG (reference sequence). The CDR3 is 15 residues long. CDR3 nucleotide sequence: TGTGCCTGGAAAGGGTGGGCAGGGGGCGCATATGGCTACACCTTC. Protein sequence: CAWKGWAGGAYGYTF.

This CDR3 reads CASSPRTGPSNTEAFF. The CDR3 nucleotides read TGTGCCAGCAGTCCACGGACAGGGCCGTCGAACACTGAAGCTTTCTTT. This rearrangement joins TRBV7-9 to TRBJ1-1; TRBD1 agrees at 8 bases. The V and J ends lost 6 bases and 1 base, in that order; junction bases with no gene match: 10. The germline gives CDR1 SEHNR, CDR2 FQNEAQ (reference sequence). The CDR3 runs 16 residues.

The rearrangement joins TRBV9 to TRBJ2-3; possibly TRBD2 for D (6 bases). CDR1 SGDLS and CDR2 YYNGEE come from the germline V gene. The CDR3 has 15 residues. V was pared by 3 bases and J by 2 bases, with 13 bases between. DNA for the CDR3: TGTGCCAGCAGCGCCTATGGGGGGTCCACAGATACGCAGTATTTT. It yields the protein CASSAYGGSTDTQYF.

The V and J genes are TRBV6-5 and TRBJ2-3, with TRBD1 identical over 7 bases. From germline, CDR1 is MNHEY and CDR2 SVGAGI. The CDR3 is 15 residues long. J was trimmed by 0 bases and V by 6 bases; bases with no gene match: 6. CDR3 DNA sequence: TGTGCCAGCAGATCTGACAGGGCTAGCACAGATACGCAGTATTTT. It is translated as CASRSDRASTDTQYF.

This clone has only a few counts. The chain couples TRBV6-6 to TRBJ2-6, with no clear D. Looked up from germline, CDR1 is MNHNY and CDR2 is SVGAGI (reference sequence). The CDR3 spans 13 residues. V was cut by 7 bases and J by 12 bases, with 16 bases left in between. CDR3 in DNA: TGTGCCAGCACGACTCGGGTCGGAAGCGTCCTGACTTTC. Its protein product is CASTTRVGSVLTF.

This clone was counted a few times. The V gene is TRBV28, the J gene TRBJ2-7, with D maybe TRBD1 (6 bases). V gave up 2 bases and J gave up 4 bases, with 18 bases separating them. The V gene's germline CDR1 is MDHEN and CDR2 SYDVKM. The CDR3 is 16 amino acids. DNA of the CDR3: TGTGCCAGCAGTTTAGACTATAGGACAGCCAAGTACGAGCAGTACTTC. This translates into CASSLDYRTAKYEQYF.

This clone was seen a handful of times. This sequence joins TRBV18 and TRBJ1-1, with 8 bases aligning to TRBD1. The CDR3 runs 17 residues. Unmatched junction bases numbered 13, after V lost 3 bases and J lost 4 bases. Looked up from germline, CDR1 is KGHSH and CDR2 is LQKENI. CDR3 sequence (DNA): TGTGCCAGCTCACCGAAGAGAGGACAGGGTAATGGCACTGAAGCTTTCTTT. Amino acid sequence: CASSPKRGQGNGTEAFF.

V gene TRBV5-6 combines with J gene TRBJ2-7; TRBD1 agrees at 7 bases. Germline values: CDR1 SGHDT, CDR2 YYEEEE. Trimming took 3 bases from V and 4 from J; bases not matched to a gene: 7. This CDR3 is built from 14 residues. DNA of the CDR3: TGTGCCAGCAGCTCAGGGCGACAGGGTTACGAGCAGTACTTC. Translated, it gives CASSSGRQGYEQYF.

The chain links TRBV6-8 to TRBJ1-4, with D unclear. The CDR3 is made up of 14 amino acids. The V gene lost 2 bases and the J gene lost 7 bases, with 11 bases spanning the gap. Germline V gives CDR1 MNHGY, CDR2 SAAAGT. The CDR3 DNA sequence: TGTGCCAGCAGTTACGGGCAGACGCGTGAAAAACTGTTTTTT. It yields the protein CASSYGQTREKLFF.

This chain's CDR3 is CSVDGQGSSLPYNEQFF. The CDR3 DNA sequence: TGCAGCGTTGATGGGCAGGGGTCCTCTCTCCCCTACAATGAGCAGTTCTTC. The chain recombines TRBV29-1 with TRBJ2-1; possible D gene TRBD1, 6 bases. Deletions cut 3 bases from V and 2 bases from J, with 20 bases between. The CDR3 runs to 17 residues. CDR1 and CDR2 (germline): SQVTM, ANQGSEA.

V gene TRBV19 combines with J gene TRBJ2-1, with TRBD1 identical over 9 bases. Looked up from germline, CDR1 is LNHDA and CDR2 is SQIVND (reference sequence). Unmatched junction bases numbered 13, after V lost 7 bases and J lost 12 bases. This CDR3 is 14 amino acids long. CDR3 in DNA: TGTGCCAGTACTCCGGGACAGGGTTTGTTCGGGCAGTTCTTC. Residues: CASTPGQGLFGQFF.

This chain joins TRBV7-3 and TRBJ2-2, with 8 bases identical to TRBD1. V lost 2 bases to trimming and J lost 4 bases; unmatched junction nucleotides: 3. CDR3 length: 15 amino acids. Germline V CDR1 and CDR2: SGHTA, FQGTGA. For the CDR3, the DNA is TGTGCCAGCAGCTTACAGGGGGCGCGCACCGGGGAGCTGTTTTTT. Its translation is CASSLQGARTGELFF.

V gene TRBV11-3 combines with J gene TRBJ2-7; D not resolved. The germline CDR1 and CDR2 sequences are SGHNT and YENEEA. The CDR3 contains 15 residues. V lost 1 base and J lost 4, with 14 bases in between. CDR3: CASSLAPAKRYEQYF. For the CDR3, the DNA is TGTGCCAGCAGCTTAGCCCCGGCGAAGCGATACGAGCAGTACTTC.

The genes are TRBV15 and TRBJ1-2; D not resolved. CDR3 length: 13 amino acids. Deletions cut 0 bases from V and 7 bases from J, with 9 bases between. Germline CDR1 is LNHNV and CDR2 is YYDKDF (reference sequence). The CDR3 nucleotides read TGTGCCACCAGCAGAGAGCGGGCCGGTGGCTACACCTTC. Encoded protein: CATSRERAGGYTF.

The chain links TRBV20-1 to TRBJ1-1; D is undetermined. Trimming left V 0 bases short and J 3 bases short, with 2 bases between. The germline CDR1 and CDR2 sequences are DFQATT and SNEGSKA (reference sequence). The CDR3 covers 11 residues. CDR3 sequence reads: CSARDYTEAFF. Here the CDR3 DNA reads TGCAGTGCTAGAGACTACACTGAAGCTTTCTTT.